What follows are 32 T cell receptor beta chains derived from one specimen sequenced in a study of blood T cell repertoires in COVID-19. Measured with immunoSEQ multiplex PCR; TCRdb has only the in-frame clones, and not every one. The profile shows 95,000 to 150,000 clones, around 91% of them singletons. Sequenced sample: peripheral blood. Every receptor here comes from a woman aged 60-70 years with COVID-19, enrolled during active disease.

V usage is TRBV6-5 and J usage is TRBJ1-2; D might be TRBD1 (5 bases). The CDR3 extends over 12 amino acids. V was clipped by 2 bases and J by 5 bases, with 6 bases between them. CDR1 and CDR2 (germline): MNHEY, SVGAGI. This CDR3 is CASSYRGYGYTF. CDR3 nucleotides: TGTGCCAGCAGTTACCGGGGGTATGGCTACACCTTC.

This clone was recorded once. One end of the junction is discordant with germline, which a read error may explain. This chain connects TRBV6-5 to TRBJ1-2, with D possibly TRBD1 on 5 matching bases. Germline loops: CDR1 MNHEY, CDR2 SVGAGI. The CDR3 is 14 residues long. Written as DNA, the CDR3 is TGTGCCAGCAATTACAGGACTCTTGACTATGGCTACACCTTC. Its protein is CASNYRTLDYGYTF.

The chain couples TRBV18 to TRBJ1-3; a weak D match, TRBD1 (5 bases). Trimming pared 3 bases from V and 0 bases from J, leaving 9 bases between. CDR1 and CDR2 from the germline V gene are KGHSH and LQKENI. This CDR3 spans 15 amino acids. CDR3 in amino acids: CASSPSRASGNTIYF. The CDR3 DNA reads as TGTGCCAGCTCACCCAGCAGGGCCTCTGGAAACACCATATATTTT.

The J gene is TRBJ2-3, the V gene TRBV7-9; D gene ambiguous. V was shortened by 4 bases and J by 0 bases, with 8 bases between the two germline ends. Germline CDR1 reads SEHNR; CDR2 reads FQNEAQ (reference sequence). The CDR3 is 14 residues long. CDR3 loop: CASSSLSSTDTQYF. CDR3 DNA: TGTGCCAGCAGCTCCCTGTCTAGCACAGATACGCAGTATTTT. Supplemented by reference TRBV7-9 and TRBJ2-3, the full variable domain reads DTGVSQNPRHKITKRGQNVTFRCDPISEHNRLYWYRQTLGQGPEFLTYFQNEAQLEKSRLLSDRFSAERPKGSFSTLEIQRTEQGDSAMYLCASSSLSSTDTQYFGPGTRLTVL.

J is TRBJ1-5 and V is TRBV19; the D gene is possibly TRBD1 (5 bases). The CDR3 runs to 15 residues. V was trimmed by 3 bases and J by 1 base, leaving 10 bases between them. Germline lookup yields CDR1 LNHDA and CDR2 SQIVND (reference sequence). The CDR3 DNA reads as TGTGCCAGTAGTATCAGACGGGGGAGCAATCAGCCCCAGCATTTT. This codes for CASSIRRGSNQPQHF.

The genes are TRBV5-5 and TRBJ1-1, with D perhaps TRBD1 (5 bases). Germline CDR1 is SGHKS and CDR2 is YYEKEE (reference sequence). V lost 6 bases and J 1 base, leaving 13 bases between the germline ends. The CDR3 runs 14 residues. The CDR3 DNA follows: TGTGCCAGCAACTCGAGACAGAGGAACACTGAAGCTTTCTTT. Residues: CASNSRQRNTEAFF. The whole variable domain, remainder taken from reference TRBV5-5 and TRBJ1-1, is DAGVTQSPTHLIKTRGQQVTLRCSPISGHKSVSWYQQVLGQGPQFIFQYYEKEERGRGNFPDRFSARQFPNYSSELNVNALLLGDSALYLCASNSRQRNTEAFFGQGTRLTVV.

This chain connects TRBV29-1 to TRBJ2-3; D possibly corresponds to TRBD2 (5 bases). CDR1 SQVTM and CDR2 ANQGSEA come from the germline V gene. The V and J ends lost 6 bases and 2 bases respectively, with 27 bases between them. The length of the CDR3 is 18 residues. The CDR3 sequence is CSVAFWEPRTRLTDTQYF. Here the CDR3 DNA reads TGCAGCGTGGCCTTCTGGGAGCCAAGAACCCGCCTCACAGATACGCAGTATTTT.

The rearrangement uses TRBV3-1 (or the pseudogene TRBV3-2) and TRBJ1-3, with TRBD1 matching 8 bases. Unmatched junction bases numbered 7, after V lost 5 bases and J lost 4 bases. CDR3 length: 15 residues. Germline CDR1 LGHDT, CDR2 YNNKEL (reference sequence). Here the CDR3 reads CASSNYRGTGNTIYF. For the CDR3, the DNA is TGTGCCAGCAGCAACTACAGGGGGACGGGAAACACCATATATTTT.

The gene calls are TRBV4-1 and TRBJ1-1; 10 bases align to TRBD1. The CDR3 runs to 13 residues. CDR1 and CDR2 from the germline V gene are MGHRA and YSYEKL. V was pared by 4 bases and J by 6 bases, with 2 bases of the junction left unmatched. In nucleotides, the CDR3 is TGCGCCAGCAGCCCAGGACAGGGGGCTGAAGCTTTCTTT. Residues: CASSPGQGAEAFF.

This chain links TRBV30 with TRBJ1-1, with TRBD1 matching over 8 bases. The CDR3 has 13 residues. V was pared by 2 bases and J by 4 bases, with 3 bases of the junction left unmatched. Germline V lookup: CDR1 GTSNPN, CDR2 SVGIG (reference sequence). CDR3 in DNA: TGTGCCTGGAGTACAGGGGGGCCCACTGAAGCTTTCTTT. It is translated as CAWSTGGPTEAFF.

The chain links TRBV5-1 to TRBJ1-1; D gene unclear. V lost 6 bases to trimming and J lost 4 bases, with 22 bases between them. The CDR3 consists of 16 residues. Germline V gives CDR1 SGHRS, CDR2 YFSETQ. Here the CDR3 reads CASKTSVGGRGTEAFF. The DNA of the CDR3 is TGCGCCAGCAAAACATCGGTAGGAGGGAGAGGCACTGAAGCTTTCTTT.

This clone was observed a handful of times. The rearrangement uses TRBV9 and TRBJ1-4; 9 bases agree with TRBD1. The CDR3 has 15 residues. V lost 3 bases to trimming and J lost 7 bases; unmatched junction nucleotides: 7. Germline V gives CDR1 SGDLS, CDR2 YYNGEE. The CDR3 protein is CASSETGTGIEKLFF. CDR3 DNA: TGTGCCAGCAGCGAAACCGGGACAGGGATTGAAAAACTGTTTTTT.

The chain links TRBV19 to TRBJ2-7; the match to TRBD1 covers 9 bases. The CDR3 has 13 residues. Per germline, CDR1 LNHDA and CDR2 SQIVND (reference sequence). V lost 6 bases to trimming and J lost 3 bases; unmatched junction nucleotides: 3. CDR3 loop: CASRRDRDYEQYF. CDR3 nucleotide sequence: TGTGCCAGTAGACGGGACAGGGACTACGAGCAGTACTTC.

This rearrangement joins TRBV24-1 to TRBJ2-2; TRBD1 aligns across 8 bases. The CDR3 loop spans 20 amino acids. Germline CDR1 is KGHDR and CDR2 is SFDVKD. Losses at the gene ends were 2 bases for V and 0 bases for J; bases not matched to a gene: 13. Here the CDR3 reads CATSDYTPDRGRPNTGELFF. Here the CDR3 DNA reads TGTGCCACCAGTGATTACACTCCTGACAGGGGTCGGCCGAACACCGGGGAGCTGTTTTTT.

The V and J genes are TRBV4-3 and TRBJ1-2, with a weak D call TRBD1 (5 bases). Per the germline V gene, CDR1 is LGHNA and CDR2 is YSLEER. V was clipped by 0 bases and J by 2 bases, with 10 bases between them. The CDR3 runs to 15 residues. CDR3 in amino acids: CASSQDLGANYGYTF. CDR3 bases: TGCGCCAGCAGCCAAGATTTAGGGGCAAACTATGGCTACACCTTC.

V is TRBV7-2 and J is TRBJ2-7, with TRBD1 identical over 8 bases. With V trimmed by 1 base and J by 3 bases, 5 bases remained unmatched. This CDR3 contains 15 residues. Germline assignment: CDR1 SGHTA and CDR2 FQGNSA. CDR3 sequence reads: CASSLVGTGDYEQYF. The CDR3 DNA sequence: TGTGCCAGCAGCTTAGTTGGGACAGGAGACTACGAGCAGTACTTC. Looking up the rest from reference TRBV7-2 and TRBJ2-7 gives the full variable domain: GAGVSQSPSNKVTEKGKDVELRCDPISGHTALYWYRQSLGQGLEFLIYFQGNSAPDKSGLPSDRFSAERTGGSVSTLTIQRTQQEDSAVYLCASSLVGTGDYEQYFGPGTRLTVT.

V and J are TRBV24-1 and TRBJ2-1; 11 bases are a match to TRBD2. The V gene's germline CDR1 is KGHDR and CDR2 SFDVKD. CDR3 length: 17 amino acids. The J segment lost 5 bases and the V segment lost 4 bases, leaving 9 bases of the junction unmatched. The CDR3 DNA follows: TGTGCCACCAGTGAATCCCGGACTAGCGGGCGCAACAATGAGCAGTTCTTC. It yields the protein CATSESRTSGRNNEQFF.

The chain uses TRBV5-4 and TRBJ2-1; 12 positions match TRBD2. The CDR3 totals 15 residues. The junction had 5 bases not matched to a gene; V was cut back by 1 base and J by 9 bases. Germline CDR1 reads SGHNT; CDR2 reads YYREEE (reference sequence). CDR3 coding DNA: TGTGCCAGCAGCTTGTCTAGCGGGGGGGCACGTGAGCAGTTCTTC. Protein product: CASSLSSGGAREQFF.

J is TRBJ1-1 and V is TRBV19; no firm D call. There are 13 residues in the CDR3. V gave up 7 bases and J gave up 1 base, with 10 bases separating them. Germline CDR1 LNHDA, CDR2 SQIVND (reference sequence). The DNA of the CDR3 is TGTGCCAGTATGTACCAGGAGAACACTGAAGCTTTCTTT. Translating it yields CASMYQENTEAFF.

V gene TRBV3-1 (or the pseudogene TRBV3-2) combines with J gene TRBJ2-7, with D possibly TRBD1 on 6 matching bases. From germline, CDR1 is LGHDT and CDR2 YNNKEL (reference sequence). This CDR3 has 15 residues. Trimming shortened V by 1 base and J by 2 bases, and 12 bases separated the two germline ends. Here the CDR3 reads CASSQGPGATYEQYF. The CDR3 nucleotides are TGTGCCAGCAGCCAAGGCCCAGGGGCGACCTACGAGCAGTACTTC.

The V call is TRBV3-1 (or the pseudogene TRBV3-2), the J call TRBJ2-7; D perhaps matches TRBD1 (6 bases). CDR3 length equals 12 residues. Trimming pared 4 bases from V and 4 bases from J, leaving 8 bases between. Per germline, CDR1 LGHDT and CDR2 YNNKEL (reference sequence). CDR3 protein: CASSLGQYEQYF. CDR3 DNA: TGTGCCAGCAGCCTAGGACAGTACGAGCAGTACTTC.

The rearrangement uses TRBV29-1 and TRBJ1-2, with unresolved D. Trimming pared 4 bases from V and 3 bases from J, leaving 15 bases between. The CDR3 covers 14 residues. Germline CDR1 reads SQVTM; CDR2 reads ANQGSEA. The CDR3 sequence: CSVGRVEGDYGYTF. In DNA form, the CDR3 reads TGCAGCGTTGGGCGGGTGGAAGGAGACTATGGCTACACCTTC.

The V call is TRBV30, the J call TRBJ1-5; 7 bases line up with TRBD1. V shed 2 bases, J shed 3 bases, and the junction held 4 bases outside the gene matches. CDR1 and CDR2 (germline): GTSNPN, SVGIG (reference sequence). CDR3 length: 14 amino acids. The CDR3 is CAWSSGQPNQPQHF. The CDR3 DNA is TGTGCCTGGAGTTCGGGACAGCCCAATCAGCCCCAGCATTTT.

The chain joins TRBV11-3 to TRBJ1-1; the D gene is possibly TRBD1 (5 bases). The CDR3 is 13 amino acids. Trimming shortened V by 5 bases and J by 2 bases, and 9 bases separated the two germline ends. Germline V gene sequence: CDR1 SGHNT, CDR2 YENEEA. Here the CDR3 reads CASSPGFNTEAFF. CDR3 nucleotides: TGTGCCAGCAGCCCAGGGTTTAACACTGAAGCTTTCTTT.

The chain employs TRBV7-9 and TRBJ1-2; perhaps TRBD1 as D (5 bases). Per germline, CDR1 SEHNR and CDR2 FQNEAQ (reference sequence). The CDR3 totals 16 residues. Trimming left V 1 base short and J 8 bases short, with 20 bases between. The CDR3 DNA reads as TGTGCCAGCAGCTTAGAACCCATTGGACAAGCCTCAGGCTACACCTTC. It encodes CASSLEPIGQASGYTF.

The V call is TRBV5-6, the J call TRBJ2-2, with TRBD2 matching 7 bases. Looked up from germline, CDR1 is SGHDT and CDR2 is YYEEEE. V shed 2 bases and J 0 bases; nucleotides not matched to a gene: 1. The CDR3 is 15 residues long. The CDR3 here is CASSFGGTNTGELFF. In nucleotides, the CDR3 is TGTGCCAGCAGCTTCGGGGGGACGAACACCGGGGAGCTGTTTTTT.

The chain has TRBV10-2 and TRBJ2-5; TRBD1 might be the D (5 bases). CDR3 length: 12 residues. Germline V gives CDR1 WSHSY, CDR2 SAAADI. With 4 bases removed from V and 3 bases from J, the gap between germline ends came to 6 bases. The CDR3, as DNA: TGCGCCAGCAGTGCACAGGAAGAGACCCAGTACTTC. Its protein is CASSAQEETQYF.

The chain recombines TRBV2 with TRBJ1-6, with a tentative D call TRBD1 (5 bases). The V end lost 7 bases, the J end lost 0 bases, and 25 bases lay between the germline ends. CDR3 length equals 20 residues. The germline CDR1 and CDR2 sequences are SNHLY and FYNNEI. The CDR3 protein is CASTSRGYHSPSSYNSPLHF. In DNA, the CDR3 is TGTGCCAGCACAAGTAGGGGATATCATTCCCCGAGCTCCTATAATTCACCCCTCCACTTT.

This chain links TRBV5-6 with TRBJ2-7; 11 nucleotides agree with TRBD1. There are 13 residues in the CDR3. Germline CDR1 reads SGHDT; CDR2 reads YYEEEE. V lost 4 bases to trimming and J lost 7 bases; unmatched junction nucleotides: 4. CDR3 region: CASSGQGAGEQYF. The DNA of the CDR3 is TGTGCCAGCAGCGGACAGGGGGCGGGTGAGCAGTACTTC.

The V call is TRBV7-9, the J call TRBJ1-3; 11 bases fit TRBD1. The J segment lost 0 bases and the V segment lost 0 bases, leaving 1 base of the junction unmatched. Per the germline V gene, CDR1 is SEHNR and CDR2 is FQNEAQ (reference sequence). The length of the CDR3 is 17 residues. The CDR3 DNA sequence: TGTGCCAGCAGCTTAGCCGGGACAGGGGGCTCTGGAAACACCATATATTTT. Amino acid sequence: CASSLAGTGGSGNTIYF.

The V and J genes are TRBV19 and TRBJ1-4; D is undetermined. Trimming pared 5 bases from V and 6 bases from J, leaving 13 bases between. Germline CDR1 reads LNHDA; CDR2 reads SQIVND (reference sequence). The length of the CDR3 is 14 residues. CDR3: CASSPRRLDEKLFF. The CDR3 DNA follows: TGTGCCAGTAGTCCCCGGCGGCTGGATGAAAAACTGTTTTTT.

This clone was seen once. The chain links TRBV4-1 to TRBJ2-7; D possibly corresponds to TRBD2 (6 bases). CDR3 length equals 13 residues. From germline, CDR1 is MGHRA and CDR2 YSYEKL. V gave up 0 bases and J gave up 7 bases, with 10 bases separating them. CDR3 coding DNA: TGCGCCAGCAGCCAAGAAGGTAGCGGAGAGCAGTACTTC. Translation gives CASSQEGSGEQYF.